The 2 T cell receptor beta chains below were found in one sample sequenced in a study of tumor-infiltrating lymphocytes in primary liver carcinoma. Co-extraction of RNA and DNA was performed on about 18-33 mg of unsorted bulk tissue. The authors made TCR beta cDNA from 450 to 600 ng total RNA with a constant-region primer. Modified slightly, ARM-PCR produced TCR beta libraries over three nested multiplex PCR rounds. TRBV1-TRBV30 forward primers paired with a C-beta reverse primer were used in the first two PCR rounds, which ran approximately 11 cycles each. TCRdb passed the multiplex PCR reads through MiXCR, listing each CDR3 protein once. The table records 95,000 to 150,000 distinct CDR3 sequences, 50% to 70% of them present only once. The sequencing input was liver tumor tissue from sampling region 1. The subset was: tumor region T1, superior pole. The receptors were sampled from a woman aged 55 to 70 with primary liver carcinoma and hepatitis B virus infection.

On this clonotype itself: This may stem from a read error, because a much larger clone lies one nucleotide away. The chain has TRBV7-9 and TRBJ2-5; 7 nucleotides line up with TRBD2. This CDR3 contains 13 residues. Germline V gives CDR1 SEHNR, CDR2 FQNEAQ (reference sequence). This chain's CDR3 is CASSQTSWETQNF. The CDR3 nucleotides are TGTGCCAGCAGCCAGACTAGCTGGGAGACCCAGAACTTC.

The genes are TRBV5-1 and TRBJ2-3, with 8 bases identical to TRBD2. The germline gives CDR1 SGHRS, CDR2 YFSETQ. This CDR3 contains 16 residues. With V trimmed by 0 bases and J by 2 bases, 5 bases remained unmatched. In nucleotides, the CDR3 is TGCGCCAGCAGCTTGGGTACTAGCGGCATCACAGATACGCAGTATTTT. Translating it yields CASSLGTSGITDTQYF.